The clone carrying this T cell receptor beta chain was seen at least ten times. Its antigen is not known. Molecular-barcoded quantitative 5'-RACE produced these TCR beta libraries. MiXCR, applied by TCRdb to the 5' RACE reads, yields one record per CDR3 protein. The sample has approximately 300,000 distinct CDR3 sequences, around 18% seen once. This sample is part of a study of CD8 T cells in ankylosing spondylitis. Study conclusions and caveats: Disease-linked clones reportedly concentrated significantly in matched ankylosing spondylitis synovial fluid. It appeared that ankylosing spondylitis blood was characterized by a TCR beta motif of several highly homologous variants. Disease-linked clones, CD8+, were relatively rare in peripheral blood.

Trimming cost V 5 bases and J 4 bases, with 5 bases left between them. Germline CDR1 and CDR2: MNHEY and SVGAGI. CDR3 size: 11 residues. Material for sequencing was blood, either unsorted or a sorted T cell fraction (not recorded which). The chain recombines TRBV6-5 with TRBJ2-5; no firm D call. This sequence was found in a male donor with ankylosing spondylitis or in good health (not recorded which). DNA of the CDR3: TGTGCCAGCAGTACCGGAGAGACCCAGTACTTC. Translated: CASSTGETQYF.